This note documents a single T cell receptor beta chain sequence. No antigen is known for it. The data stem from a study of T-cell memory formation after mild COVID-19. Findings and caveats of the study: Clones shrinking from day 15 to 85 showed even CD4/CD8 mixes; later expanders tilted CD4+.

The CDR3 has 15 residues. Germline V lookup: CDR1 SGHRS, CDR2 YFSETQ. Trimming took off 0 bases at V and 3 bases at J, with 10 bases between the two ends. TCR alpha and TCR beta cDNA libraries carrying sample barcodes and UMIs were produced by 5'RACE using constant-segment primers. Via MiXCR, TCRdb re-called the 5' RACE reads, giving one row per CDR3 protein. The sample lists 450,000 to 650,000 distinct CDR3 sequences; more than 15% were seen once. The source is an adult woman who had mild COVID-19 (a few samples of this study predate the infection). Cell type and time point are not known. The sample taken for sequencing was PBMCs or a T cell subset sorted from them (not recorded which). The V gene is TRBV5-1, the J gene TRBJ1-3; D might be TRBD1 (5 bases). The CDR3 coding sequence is TGCGCCAGCAGCTTGGAGGGGTTTGGTGGAAACACCATATATTTT. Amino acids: CASSLEGFGGNTIYF.